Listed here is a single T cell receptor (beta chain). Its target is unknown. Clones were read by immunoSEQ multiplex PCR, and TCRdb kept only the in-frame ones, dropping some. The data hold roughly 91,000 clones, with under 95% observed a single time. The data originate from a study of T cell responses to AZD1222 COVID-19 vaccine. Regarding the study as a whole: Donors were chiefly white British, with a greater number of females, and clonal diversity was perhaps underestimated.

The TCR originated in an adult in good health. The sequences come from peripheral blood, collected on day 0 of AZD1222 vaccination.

The CDR3 here is CARALGPCYTGELFF. CDR3 DNA sequence: TGTGCCAGGGCATTGGGACCTTGCTACACCGGGGAGCTGTTTTTT. The chain recombines TRBV6-4 with TRBJ2-2; the D call may be TRBD1 or TRBD2 (5 bases each). Germline CDR1 reads MRHNA; CDR2 reads SNTAGT. V dropped 9 bases and J dropped 3 bases, with 17 bases sitting between them. CDR3 length equals 15 residues.